This T cell receptor (beta chain) is from a study of CD8 T cells in ankylosing spondylitis. Construction of TCR beta libraries was performed using quantitative 5'-RACE with molecular barcodes. TCRdb reanalysed the 5' RACE reads using MiXCR and keeps one entry per CDR3 protein. The sample consists of about 700,000 distinct CDR3 sequences, around 17% of them appearing once. This clonotype was recorded a few times. Its specificity is not known. Study-wide results and limits: For ankylosing spondylitis blood, a TCR beta motif of 8 or 9 highly homologous variants appeared characteristic.

V shed 6 bases, J shed 5 bases, and the junction held 6 bases outside the gene matches. This CDR3 comprises 12 residues. Germline V gene lookup returns CDR1 SQVTM and CDR2 ANQGSEA. The chain carries TRBV29-1 and TRBJ1-2; 7 bases align to TRBD1. The sample was blood, either unsorted or a sorted T cell fraction (not recorded which). This receptor was identified in a male donor with ankylosing spondylitis. This CDR3 reads CSVSTQGYGYTF. The CDR3 DNA sequence: TGCAGCGTCTCCACACAGGGGTATGGCTACACCTTC. The full variable domain, its missing parts supplied by reference TRBV29-1 and TRBJ1-2, is SAVISQKPSRDICQRGTSLTIQCQVDSQVTMMFWYRQQPGQSLTLIATANQGSEATYESGFVIDKFPISRPNLTFSTLTVSNMSPEDSSIYLCSVSTQGYGYTFGSGTRLTVV.